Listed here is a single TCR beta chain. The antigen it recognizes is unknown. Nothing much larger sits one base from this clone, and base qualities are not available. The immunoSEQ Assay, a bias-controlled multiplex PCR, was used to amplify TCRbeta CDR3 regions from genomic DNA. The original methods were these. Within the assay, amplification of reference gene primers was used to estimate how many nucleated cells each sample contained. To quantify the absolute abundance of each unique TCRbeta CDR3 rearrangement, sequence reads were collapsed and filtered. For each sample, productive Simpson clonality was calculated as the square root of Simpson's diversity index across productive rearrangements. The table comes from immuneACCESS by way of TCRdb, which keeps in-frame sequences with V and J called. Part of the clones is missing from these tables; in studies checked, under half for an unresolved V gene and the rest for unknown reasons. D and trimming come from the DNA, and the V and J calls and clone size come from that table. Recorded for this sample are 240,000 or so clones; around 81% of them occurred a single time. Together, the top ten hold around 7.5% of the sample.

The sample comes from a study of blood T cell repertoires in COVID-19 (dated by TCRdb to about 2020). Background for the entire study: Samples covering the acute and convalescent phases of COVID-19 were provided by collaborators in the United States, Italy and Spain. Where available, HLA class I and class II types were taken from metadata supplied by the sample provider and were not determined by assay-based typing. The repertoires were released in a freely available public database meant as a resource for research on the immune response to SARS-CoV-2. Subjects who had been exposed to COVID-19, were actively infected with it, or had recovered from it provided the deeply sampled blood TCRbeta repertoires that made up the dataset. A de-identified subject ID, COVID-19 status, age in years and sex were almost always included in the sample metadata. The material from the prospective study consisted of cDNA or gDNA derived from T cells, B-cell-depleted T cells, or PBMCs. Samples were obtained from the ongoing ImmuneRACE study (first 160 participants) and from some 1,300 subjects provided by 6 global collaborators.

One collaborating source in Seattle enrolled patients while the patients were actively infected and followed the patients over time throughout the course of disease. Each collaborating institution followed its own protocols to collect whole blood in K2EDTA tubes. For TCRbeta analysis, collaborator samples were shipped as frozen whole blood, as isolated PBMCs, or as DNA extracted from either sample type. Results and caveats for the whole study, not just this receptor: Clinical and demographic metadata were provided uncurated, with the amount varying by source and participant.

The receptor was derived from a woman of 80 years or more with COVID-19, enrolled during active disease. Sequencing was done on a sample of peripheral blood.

The DNA sequence is given as TGCGCCAGCAGACCCACCGGGACTAACTATGGCTACACCTTC. Its protein reads: CASRPTGTNYGYTF. This chain joins TRBV5-1 to TRBJ1-2; no D gene can be assigned with confidence. Taken from cysteine to phenylalanine, the CDR3 has 14 residues. The sequence is cut down to CDR3 DNA, 42 bases in frame from base 1. CDR1 and CDR2 were assigned from the germline V gene as SGHRS and YFSETQ. V loses 5 bases, J loses 0 bases, and the germline ends lie 11 bases apart. The entire variable domain, with the stretches around the CDR3 drawn from the reference TRBV5-1 and TRBJ1-2 proteins, is KAGVTQTPRYLIKTRGQQVTLSCSPISGHRSVSWYQQTPGQGLQFLFEYFSETQRNKGNFPGRFSGRQFSNSRSEMNVSTLELGDSALYLCASRPTGTNYGYTFGSGTRLTVV.